What follows describes a single T cell receptor beta chain. As to time point: persistent/refractory GD, antithyroid drugs over 5 years with positive TRAb. PBMC-derived RNA was used for the TCR library. Peripheral blood, approximately 9 milliliters per patient, was collected in EDTA tubes. For TCR beta, libraries came from iRepertoire HTBI primers and Arm-PCR of CDR3 regions. TCRdb passed the multiplex PCR reads through MiXCR, listing each CDR3 protein once. The profile shows roughly 300,000 distinct CDR3 sequences, 22% of them singletons. The data are from a study of regulatory T cells in long-lasting Graves disease. Per germline, CDR1 SEHNR and CDR2 FQNEAQ (reference sequence). The V and J ends lost 3 bases and 7 bases respectively, with 16 bases between them. The length of the CDR3 is 15 residues.

This rearrangement joins TRBV7-9 to TRBJ2-1, with D maybe TRBD1 (6 bases). This specimen was peripheral blood mononuclear cells (PBMCs), taken when the disease was refractory, from a patient treated with antithyroid drugs. The receptor comes from a female donor with Graves disease. The CDR3 region is CASSFLQGTRNEQFF. CDR3 sequence (DNA): TGTGCCAGCAGCTTTTTGCAGGGGACGAGGAATGAGCAGTTCTTC.